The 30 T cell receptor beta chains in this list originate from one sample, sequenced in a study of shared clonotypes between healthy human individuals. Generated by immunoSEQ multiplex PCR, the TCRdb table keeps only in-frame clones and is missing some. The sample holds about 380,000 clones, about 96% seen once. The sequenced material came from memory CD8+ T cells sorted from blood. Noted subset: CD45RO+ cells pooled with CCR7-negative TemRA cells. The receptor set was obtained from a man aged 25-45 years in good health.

The CDR3 region has the DNA TGTGCCAGCAGCTCCAAGGACGCTGGAAACACCATATATTTT. Its translation is CASSSKDAGNTIYF. V gene TRBV11-2 combines with J gene TRBJ1-3, with D unclear. The V end lost 4 bases, the J end lost 2 bases, and 9 bases lay between the germline ends. Germline CDR1 SGHAT, CDR2 FQNNGV. The CDR3 loop spans 14 amino acids.

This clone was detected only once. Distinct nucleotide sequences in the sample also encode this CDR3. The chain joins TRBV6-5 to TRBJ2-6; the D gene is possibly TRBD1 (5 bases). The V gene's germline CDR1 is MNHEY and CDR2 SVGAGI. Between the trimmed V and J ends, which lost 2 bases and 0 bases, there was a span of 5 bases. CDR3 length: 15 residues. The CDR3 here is CASSYRGSGANVLTF. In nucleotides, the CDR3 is TGTGCCAGCAGTTACAGGGGCTCTGGGGCCAACGTCCTGACTTTC.

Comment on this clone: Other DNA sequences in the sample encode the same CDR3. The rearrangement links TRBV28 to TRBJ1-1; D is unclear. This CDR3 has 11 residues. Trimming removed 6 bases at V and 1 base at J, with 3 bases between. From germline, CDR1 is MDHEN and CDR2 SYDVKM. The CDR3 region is CASRGNTEAFF. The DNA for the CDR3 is TGTGCCAGCAGGGGGAACACTGAAGCTTTCTTT.

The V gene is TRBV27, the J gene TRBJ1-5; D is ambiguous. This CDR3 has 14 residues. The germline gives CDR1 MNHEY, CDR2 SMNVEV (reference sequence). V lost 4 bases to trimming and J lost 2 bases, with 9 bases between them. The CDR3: CASSYRGRNQPQHF. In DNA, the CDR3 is TGTGCCAGCAGTTATCGAGGGCGCAATCAGCCCCAGCATTTT.

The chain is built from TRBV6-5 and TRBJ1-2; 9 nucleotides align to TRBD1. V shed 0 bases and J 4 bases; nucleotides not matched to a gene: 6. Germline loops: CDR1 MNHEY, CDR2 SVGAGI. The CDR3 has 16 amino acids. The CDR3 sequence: CASSYSTGGNGYGYTF. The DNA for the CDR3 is TGTGCCAGCAGTTACTCGACAGGGGGTAATGGCTATGGCTACACCTTC.

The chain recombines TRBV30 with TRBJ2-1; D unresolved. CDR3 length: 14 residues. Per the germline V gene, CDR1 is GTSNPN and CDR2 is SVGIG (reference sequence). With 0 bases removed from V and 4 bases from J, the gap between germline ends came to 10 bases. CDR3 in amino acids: CAWSVLDPYNEQFF. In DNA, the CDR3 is TGTGCCTGGAGTGTACTGGACCCTTACAATGAGCAGTTCTTC.

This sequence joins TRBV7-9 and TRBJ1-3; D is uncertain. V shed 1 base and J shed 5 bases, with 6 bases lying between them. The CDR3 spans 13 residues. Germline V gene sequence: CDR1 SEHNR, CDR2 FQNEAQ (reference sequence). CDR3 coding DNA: TGTGCCAGCAGCTTAGACAACAGAAACACCATATATTTT. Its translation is CASSLDNRNTIYF.

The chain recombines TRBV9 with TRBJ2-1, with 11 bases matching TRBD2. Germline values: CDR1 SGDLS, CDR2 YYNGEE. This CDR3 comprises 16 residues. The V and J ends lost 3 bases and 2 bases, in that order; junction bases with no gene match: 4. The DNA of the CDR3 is TGTGCCAGCAGCGCAGAGGGACTAGCGGCCTACAATGAGCAGTTCTTC. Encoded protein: CASSAEGLAAYNEQFF.

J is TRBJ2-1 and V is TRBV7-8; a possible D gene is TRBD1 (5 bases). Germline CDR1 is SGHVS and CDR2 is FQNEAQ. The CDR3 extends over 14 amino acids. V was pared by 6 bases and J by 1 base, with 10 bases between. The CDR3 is CASRGLESYNEQFF. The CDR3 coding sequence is TGTGCCAGCAGGGGGCTAGAGTCCTACAATGAGCAGTTCTTC.

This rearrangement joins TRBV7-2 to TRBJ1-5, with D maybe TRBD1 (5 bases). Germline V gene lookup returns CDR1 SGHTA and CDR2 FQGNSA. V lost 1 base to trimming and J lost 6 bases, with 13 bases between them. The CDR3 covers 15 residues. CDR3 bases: TGTGCCAGCAGCTTAGACGGGGGGAGGGGTCAGCCCCAGCATTTT. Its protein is CASSLDGGRGQPQHF.

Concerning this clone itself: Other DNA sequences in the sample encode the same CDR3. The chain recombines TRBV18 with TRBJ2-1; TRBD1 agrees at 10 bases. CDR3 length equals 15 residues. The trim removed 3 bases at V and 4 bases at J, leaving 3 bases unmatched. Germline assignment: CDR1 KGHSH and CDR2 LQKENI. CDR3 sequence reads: CASSPGTGVYNEQFF. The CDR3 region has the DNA TGTGCCAGCTCACCGGGGACAGGGGTGTACAATGAGCAGTTCTTC.

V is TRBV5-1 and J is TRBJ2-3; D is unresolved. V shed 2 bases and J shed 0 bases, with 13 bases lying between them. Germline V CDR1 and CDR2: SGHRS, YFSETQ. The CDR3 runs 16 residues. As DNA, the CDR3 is TGCGCCAGCAGCTTTTATCCGGCCACTAGCACAGATACGCAGTATTTT. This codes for CASSFYPATSTDTQYF.

CDR3 DNA sequence: TGTGCCAGCACCCGGGACAGCTACAATGAGCAGTTCTTC. Residues: CASTRDSYNEQFF. J is TRBJ2-1 and V is TRBV27, with TRBD1 matching over 7 bases. CDR3 length: 13 residues. Trimming cost V 7 bases and J 3 bases; bases outside gene matches: 3. The V gene's germline CDR1 is MNHEY and CDR2 SMNVEV (reference sequence).

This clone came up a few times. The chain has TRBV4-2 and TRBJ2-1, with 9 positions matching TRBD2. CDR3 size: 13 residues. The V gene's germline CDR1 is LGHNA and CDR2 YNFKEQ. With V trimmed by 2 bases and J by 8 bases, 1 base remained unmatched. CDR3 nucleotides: TGTGCCAGCAGCCAAATAGCGGGAGATGAGCAGTTCTTC. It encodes CASSQIAGDEQFF.

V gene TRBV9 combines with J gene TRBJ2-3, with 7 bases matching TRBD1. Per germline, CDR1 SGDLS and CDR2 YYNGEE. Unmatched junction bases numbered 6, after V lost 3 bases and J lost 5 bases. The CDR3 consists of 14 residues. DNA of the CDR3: TGTGCCAGCAGCGCGGACAGGTATCTAGATACGCAGTATTTT. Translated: CASSADRYLDTQYF. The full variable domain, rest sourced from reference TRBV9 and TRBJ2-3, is DSGVTQTPKHLITATGQRVTLRCSPRSGDLSVYWYQQSLDQGLQFLIQYYNGEERAKGNILERFSAQQFPDLHSELNLSSLELGDSALYFCASSADRYLDTQYFGPGTRLTVL.

The CDR3 sequence is CASSEAGLAASTDTQYF. Written as DNA, the CDR3 is TGTGCCAGCAGTGAAGCGGGCCTAGCGGCCTCCACAGATACGCAGTATTTT. V is TRBV6-1 and J is TRBJ2-3; 7 bases are a match to TRBD2. CDR1 is MNHNS and CDR2 is SASEGT in the germline V gene. CDR3 length: 17 amino acids. V gave up 0 bases and J gave up 2 bases; unmatched junction bases: 8.

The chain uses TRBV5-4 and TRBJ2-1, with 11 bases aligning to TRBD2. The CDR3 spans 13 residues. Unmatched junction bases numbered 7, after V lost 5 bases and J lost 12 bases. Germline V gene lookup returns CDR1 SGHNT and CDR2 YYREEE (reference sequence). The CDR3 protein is CASSQLAGERQFF. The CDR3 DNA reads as TGTGCCAGCAGTCAACTAGCGGGAGAGAGGCAGTTCTTC. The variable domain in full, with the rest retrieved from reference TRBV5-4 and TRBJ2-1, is ETGVTQSPTHLIKTRGQQVTLRCSSQSGHNTVSWYQQALGQGPQFIFQYYREEENGRGNFPPRFSGLQFPNYSSELNVNALELDDSALYLCASSQLAGERQFFGPGTRLTVL.

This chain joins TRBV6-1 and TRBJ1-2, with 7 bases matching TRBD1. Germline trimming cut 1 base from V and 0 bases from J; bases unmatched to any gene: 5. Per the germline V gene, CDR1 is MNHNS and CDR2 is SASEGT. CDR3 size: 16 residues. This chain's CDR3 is CASSEVGGASNYGYTF. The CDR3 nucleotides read TGTGCCAGCAGTGAAGTAGGGGGCGCGTCTAACTATGGCTACACCTTC.

The CDR3 DNA sequence: TGTGCCAGCAGTTACTCGGGGGGGGGCACTGGAAACACCATATATTTT. Its protein is CASSYSGGGTGNTIYF. The rearrangement uses TRBV6-6 and TRBJ1-3, with D possibly being TRBD1 (6 bases). This CDR3 is 16 amino acids long. Germline lookup yields CDR1 MNHNY and CDR2 SVGAGI (reference sequence). The V end was cut by 0 bases, the J end by 2 bases, with 11 bases between.

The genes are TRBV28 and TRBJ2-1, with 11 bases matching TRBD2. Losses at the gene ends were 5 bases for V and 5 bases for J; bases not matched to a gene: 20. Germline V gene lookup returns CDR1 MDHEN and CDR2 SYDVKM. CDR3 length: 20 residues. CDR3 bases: TGTGCCAGCAGTCCAACTCCGGCTAGCGGGAGGTGGGGGGCCCACAATGAGCAGTTCTTC. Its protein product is CASSPTPASGRWGAHNEQFF.

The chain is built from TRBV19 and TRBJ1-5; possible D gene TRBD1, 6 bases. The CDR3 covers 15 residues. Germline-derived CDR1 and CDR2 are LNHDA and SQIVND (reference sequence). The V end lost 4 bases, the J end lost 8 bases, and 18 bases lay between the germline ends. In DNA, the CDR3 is TGTGCCAGTAGTACCCCCTTCAGGGGCGGGAAGCCCCAGCATTTT. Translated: CASSTPFRGGKPQHF.

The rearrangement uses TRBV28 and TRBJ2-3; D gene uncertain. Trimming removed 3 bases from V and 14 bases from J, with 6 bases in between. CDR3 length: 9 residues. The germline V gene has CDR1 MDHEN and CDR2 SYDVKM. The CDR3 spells CASSLNRYF. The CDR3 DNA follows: TGTGCCAGCAGTTTGAATCGGTATTTT.

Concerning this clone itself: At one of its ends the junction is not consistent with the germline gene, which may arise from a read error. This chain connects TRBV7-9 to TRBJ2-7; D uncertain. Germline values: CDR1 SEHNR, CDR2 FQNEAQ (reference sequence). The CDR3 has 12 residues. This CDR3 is CASSAMVYGQYF. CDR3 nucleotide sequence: TGTGCCAGCAGCGCCATGGTTTACGGGCAGTACTTC.

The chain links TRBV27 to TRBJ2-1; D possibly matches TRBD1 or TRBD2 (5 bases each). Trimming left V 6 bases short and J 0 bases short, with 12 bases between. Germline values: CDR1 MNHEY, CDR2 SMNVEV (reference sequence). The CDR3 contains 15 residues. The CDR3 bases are TGTGCCAGCAGCCCCTGGGGGAGCTCCTACAATGAGCAGTTCTTC. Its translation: CASSPWGSSYNEQFF.

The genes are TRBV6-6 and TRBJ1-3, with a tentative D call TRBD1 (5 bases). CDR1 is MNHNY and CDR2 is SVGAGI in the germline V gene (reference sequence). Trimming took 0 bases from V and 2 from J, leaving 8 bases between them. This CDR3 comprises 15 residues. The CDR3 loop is CASSYSGTAGNTIYF. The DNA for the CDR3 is TGTGCCAGCAGTTACTCAGGGACTGCTGGAAACACCATATATTTT.

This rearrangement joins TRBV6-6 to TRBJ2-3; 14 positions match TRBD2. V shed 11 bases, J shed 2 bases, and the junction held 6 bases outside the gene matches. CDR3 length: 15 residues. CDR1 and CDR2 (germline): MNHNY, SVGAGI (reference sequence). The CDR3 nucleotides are TGTGCCGTTGGACTAGCGGGAGGCCACACAGATACGCAGTATTTT. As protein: CAVGLAGGHTDTQYF.

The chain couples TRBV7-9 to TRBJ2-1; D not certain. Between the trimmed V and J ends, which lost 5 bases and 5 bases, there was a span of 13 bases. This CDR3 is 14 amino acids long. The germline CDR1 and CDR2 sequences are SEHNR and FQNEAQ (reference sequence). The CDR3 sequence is CASSIGRVNNEQFF. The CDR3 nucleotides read TGTGCCAGCAGCATCGGACGGGTTAACAATGAGCAGTTCTTC.

The CDR3 spells CASSLDRAEDTQYF. CDR3 nucleotides: TGCGCCAGCAGCTTGGACAGGGCTGAAGATACGCAGTATTTT. The chain uses TRBV5-1 and TRBJ2-3, with D tentatively TRBD1 (6 bases). Germline values: CDR1 SGHRS, CDR2 YFSETQ. CDR3 length equals 14 residues. V lost 0 bases to trimming and J lost 5 bases, with 10 bases between them.

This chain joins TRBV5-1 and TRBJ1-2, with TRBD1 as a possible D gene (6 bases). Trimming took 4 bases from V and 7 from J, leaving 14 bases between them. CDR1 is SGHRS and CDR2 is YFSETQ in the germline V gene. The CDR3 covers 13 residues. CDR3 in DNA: TGCGCCAGCAGCAAAACAGGGAGCGGTGGCTACACCTTC. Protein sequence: CASSKTGSGGYTF.

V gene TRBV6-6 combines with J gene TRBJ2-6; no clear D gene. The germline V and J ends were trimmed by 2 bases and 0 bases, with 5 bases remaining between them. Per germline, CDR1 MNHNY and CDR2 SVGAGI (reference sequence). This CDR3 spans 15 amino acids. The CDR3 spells CASSYSASGANVLTF. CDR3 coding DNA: TGTGCCAGCAGTTACAGCGCCTCTGGGGCCAACGTCCTGACTTTC.